This T cell receptor beta chain appears in the sequencing data of a study of blood T cell repertoires in COVID-19. The CDR3 totals 14 residues. V shed 0 bases, J shed 3 bases, and the junction held 1 base outside the gene matches. In germline, CDR1 is SGHRS, CDR2 YFSETQ. As originally analysed: Reference gene primers were amplified, and this amplification served to estimate nucleated cell counts. The protocol was immunoSEQ multiplex PCR, while the TCRdb copy is restricted to in-frame clones and leaves out a portion. V and J calls and clone size are those listed in that table; D and trimming were worked out from the DNA. This sample yields about 110,000 clones, of which 88% are seen a single time; less than 2.5% belongs to the top ten.

The source is a human donor in a cohort sampled during active COVID-19. What was sequenced was peripheral blood. V and J are TRBV5-1 and TRBJ2-3; 7 nucleotides line up with TRBD2. The CDR3 nucleotides are TGCGCCAGCAGCTTGGGCGGGGGAACAGATACGCAGTATTTT. Translated, it gives CASSLGGGTDTQYF.